This record covers a single T cell receptor beta chain. Primers included in the PCR were 60 Vbeta and 13 Jbeta primers. Only in-frame clones appear in the TCRdb table, and some are missing; sequencing was by immunoSEQ multiplex PCR. The table shows fewer than 140,000 clones, with approximately 79% occurring only once. This sample was included in a study of cytomegalovirus exposure and HLA in healthy donors. In germline, CDR1 is SGHTA, CDR2 FQGNSA. This CDR3 has 14 amino acids. Germline trimming cut 3 bases from V and 8 bases from J; bases unmatched to any gene: 8. This receptor was obtained from a man in his sixties in good health and CMV-seronegative. The chain uses TRBV7-2 and TRBJ2-3, with 7 bases aligning to TRBD2. The sequenced material came from PBMCs. DNA for the CDR3: TGTGCCAGCAGCTTGGGCGGGGGTCCGGGTACGCAGTATTTT. This encodes CASSLGGGPGTQYF.